This T cell receptor (beta chain) came from a study of T cells in Graves' hyperthyroidism and ophthalmopathy. The CDR3 covers 16 residues. The germline V and J ends were trimmed by 11 bases and 3 bases, with 25 bases remaining between them. In germline, CDR1 is SSHAT, CDR2 FNYEAQ (reference sequence). Amplification of TCR beta CDR3 regions was performed using RNA transcripts as template. An initial round of RT-PCR targeting the TCR CDR3 relied on the HTBI primer set. TCRdb itself ran the multiplex PCR reads through MiXCR, one entry per CDR3 protein. Of just under 750,000 distinct CDR3 sequences in the sample, 35% were seen once.

The sequenced sample was blood. The TCR sequence derives from a middle-aged woman with Graves' hyperthyroidism. This sequence joins TRBV7-7 and TRBJ2-5, with D perhaps TRBD1 (6 bases). The CDR3 reads CAWSVGSGVAEETQYF. The CDR3 DNA sequence: TGTGCCTGGAGTGTAGGGTCAGGGGTTGCGGAAGAGACCCAGTACTTC.